Each of the 5 T cell receptor beta chains below was sequenced from the same sample in a study of T cells in Graves' hyperthyroidism and ophthalmopathy. RNA transcripts served as the template for amplifying TCR beta CDR3 regions. The HTBI primer set was used in a first-round RT-PCR of the TCR CDR3. TCRdb analysed the multiplex PCR reads with MiXCR anew, one entry per CDR3 protein. This table has about 740,000 distinct CDR3 sequences, around 15% appearing once. Sequenced: blood. Source of these receptors: a young woman with Graves' hyperthyroidism.

V and J are TRBV5-1 and TRBJ1-1; tentative D call: TRBD1 (6 bases). The germline V gene has CDR1 SGHRS and CDR2 YFSETQ. The CDR3 is 15 amino acids. V lost 0 bases and J 7 bases, leaving 16 bases between the germline ends. This CDR3 is CASSLGAGVFGEAFF. Here the CDR3 DNA reads TGCGCCAGCAGCTTGGGCGCAGGGGTTTTCGGTGAAGCTTTCTTT.

The table lists this clonotype with many counts. The chain has TRBV6-2 or TRBV6-3 and TRBJ2-3; 10 bases line up with TRBD2. There are 14 residues in the CDR3. Germline V gives CDR1 MNHEY, CDR2 SVGEGT. V shed 6 bases, J shed 4 bases, and the junction held 4 bases outside the gene matches. The CDR3 nucleotides read TGTGCCAGCAGAAGCGGGAGGGCCTCAGATACGCAGTATTTT. This codes for CASRSGRASDTQYF.

This clonotype was picked up many times. The V gene is TRBV2, the J gene TRBJ2-5, with TRBD1 matching 8 bases. Germline CDR1 SNHLY, CDR2 FYNNEI. Trimming removed 1 base from V and 4 bases from J; junction bases left unmatched: 5. CDR3 length: 15 residues. CDR3 protein: CASSEVTGGGETQYF. As DNA, the CDR3 is TGTGCCAGCAGTGAAGTAACAGGGGGAGGAGAGACCCAGTACTTC.

V is TRBV6-1 and J is TRBJ2-6; 11 nucleotides align to TRBD1. CDR3 length: 17 amino acids. Germline assignment: CDR1 MNHNS and CDR2 SASEGT. Germline trimming cut 6 bases from V and 0 bases from J; bases unmatched to any gene: 4. The CDR3 coding sequence is TGTGCCAGCAGCGGGACAGGGGGATTCTCTGGGGCCAACGTCCTGACTTTC. The encoded protein is CASSGTGGFSGANVLTF.

The gene calls are TRBV6-1 and TRBJ1-2; 7 bases match TRBD1. V dropped 10 bases and J dropped 0; count of bases not matched to a gene: 5. The CDR3 has 13 residues. The germline V gene encodes CDR1 MNHNS and CDR2 SASEGT. The CDR3 region has the DNA TGTGCCACCACGACAGGGTCTAACTATGGCTACACCTTC. This translates into CATTTGSNYGYTF.